One and the same sample provided the 16 T cell receptor beta chains below, sequenced in a study of T cells expressing NK-cell markers. With the 5' RACE reads reprocessed, TCRdb shows one record per CDR3 protein and no DNA. This sample's clone table lists under 200,000 distinct CDR3 sequences. Sequencing used blood T cells: a sorted CD56 or NKG2C T cell subset, CD4+ or CD8+ T cells, or bulk PBMC T cells (not recorded which). The source is a woman between 18 and 69 years old in good health.

The chain carries TRBV25-1 and TRBJ2-2; lacking DNA, the TRBD1 call made by TCRdb goes unchecked. The length of the CDR3 is 14 residues. Germline CDR1 and CDR2: MGHDK and SYGVNS. The CDR3 loop is CASTPTGASGELFF.

The genes are TRBV9 and TRBJ2-7; absent DNA, TCRdb's TRBD1 call cannot be checked. CDR3 length: 14 amino acids. Germline V lookup: CDR1 SGDLS, CDR2 YYNGEE. CDR3 amino acids: CASSPYGTSYEQYF.

The chain recombines TRBV7-9 with TRBJ2-1; TCRdb names TRBD1, which stays unverified in the absence of DNA. CDR1 SEHNR and CDR2 FQNEAQ come from the germline V gene (reference sequence). This CDR3 spans 12 amino acids. The CDR3 loop reads CASSRGTGEQFF. The full variable domain, completed using reference TRBV7-9 and TRBJ2-1, is DTGVSQNPRHKITKRGQNVTFRCDPISEHNRLYWYRQTLGQGPEFLTYFQNEAQLEKSRLLSDRFSAERPKGSFSTLEIQRTEQGDSAMYLCASSRGTGEQFFGPGTRLTVL.

This chain uses TRBV4-1 with TRBJ1-2. CDR1 and CDR2 from the germline V gene are MGHRA and YSYEKL. The CDR3 loop spans 15 amino acids. The CDR3 sequence: CASSQKEDSRYGYTF.

The chain combines TRBV6-1 with TRBJ1-6. Per the germline V gene, CDR1 is MNHNS and CDR2 is SASEGT. This CDR3 region has 15 residues. The CDR3 loop is CASSPGGLAGSPLHF.

The chain links TRBV15 to TRBJ2-3. The germline CDR1 and CDR2 sequences are LNHNV and YYDKDF (reference sequence). This CDR3 is 12 amino acids long. The CDR3 sequence is CATSREVGTQYF.

The chain links TRBV7-9 to TRBJ2-2. Per germline, CDR1 SEHNR and CDR2 FQNEAQ (reference sequence). This CDR3 has 13 amino acids. This chain's CDR3 is CASSPFWTGELFF.

V and J are TRBV6-2 or TRBV6-3 and TRBJ2-3. Germline V gives CDR1 MNHEY, CDR2 SVGEGT. This CDR3 comprises 11 residues. The CDR3 protein is CASTLAETQYF.

The chain's CDR3 is CASSLRGNRVETQYF. The chain joins TRBV5-1 to TRBJ2-5; TCRdb's D gene call, TRBD2, goes unchecked for lack of DNA. The CDR3 sequence is 15 residues long. The V gene's germline CDR1 is SGHRS and CDR2 YFSETQ.

The chain combines TRBV7-2 with TRBJ2-5; TCRdb's D gene call, TRBD2, goes unchecked for lack of DNA. This CDR3 region has 15 residues. CDR1 and CDR2 (germline): SGHTA, FQGNSA. The CDR3 sequence is CASSLVAGEQETQYF. Full variable domain (outside the CDR3, taken from reference TRBV7-2 and TRBJ2-5): GAGVSQSPSNKVTEKGKDVELRCDPISGHTALYWYRQSLGQGLEFLIYFQGNSAPDKSGLPSDRFSAERTGGSVSTLTIQRTQQEDSAVYLCASSLVAGEQETQYFGPGTRLLVL.

This chain links TRBV10-3 with TRBJ2-3; TCRdb lists TRBD2, though no DNA is available to test this call. Germline assignment: CDR1 ENHRY and CDR2 SYGVKD. CDR3 size: 13 residues. The CDR3 spells CATRGGSTDTQYF.

The V gene is TRBV10-3, the J gene TRBJ2-1. Germline CDR1 reads ENHRY; CDR2 reads SYGVKD. The length of the CDR3 is 15 residues. The CDR3 reads CAISEGLPYYNEQFF.

The chain links TRBV3-1 to TRBJ2-2; TCRdb outputs TRBD1, but without DNA this stays unchecked. The CDR3 consists of 17 residues. Germline V gives CDR1 LGHDT, CDR2 YNNKEL (reference sequence). The CDR3 sequence: CASSQDLGGRGTGELFF.

The chain recombines TRBV19 with TRBJ2-3; as DNA is missing, the TRBD1 call by TCRdb cannot be tested. CDR1 LNHDA and CDR2 SQIVND come from the germline V gene (reference sequence). CDR3 length equals 17 residues. CDR3 sequence reads: CASSPRPRGGDADTQYF. The variable domain in full, completed from reference TRBV19 and TRBJ2-3, reads DGGITQSPKYLFRKEGQNVTLSCEQNLNHDAMYWYRQDPGQGLRLIYYSQIVNDFQKGDIAEGYSVSREKKESFPLTVTSAQKNPTAFYLCASSPRPRGGDADTQYFGPGTRLTVL.

The V and J genes are TRBV28 and TRBJ1-2. This CDR3 is 14 amino acids long. Germline V gene lookup returns CDR1 MDHEN and CDR2 SYDVKM. The CDR3 sequence: CASSSGDSGYGYTF.

The rearrangement links TRBV12-3 or TRBV12-4 to TRBJ1-4. CDR3 size: 15 residues. The CDR3 loop is CASSFSVEWGEKLFF.